Listed here are 2 T cell receptor beta chains from one sample, sequenced in a study of T cell responses to AZD1222 COVID-19 vaccine. Clones were sequenced by immunoSEQ multiplex PCR, and TCRdb holds only the in-frame ones, with some missing. This table holds 100,000 or so clones, about four fifths found once. The source material was peripheral blood, sampled on day 0 of AZD1222 vaccination. These receptors came from an adult in good health.

This clone was counted once. V usage is TRBV5-4 and J usage is TRBJ2-3; no reliable D call. Germline assignment: CDR1 SGHNT and CDR2 YYREEE (reference sequence). CDR3 size: 16 residues. Trimming removed 3 bases from V and 2 bases from J, with 16 bases in between. The CDR3 DNA follows: TGTGCCAGCAGCTCGTCCCGGAACCGGGTCACAGATACGCAGTATTTT. Its protein is CASSSSRNRVTDTQYF. Drawing the rest from reference TRBV5-4 and TRBJ2-3, the complete variable domain is ETGVTQSPTHLIKTRGQQVTLRCSSQSGHNTVSWYQQALGQGPQFIFQYYREEENGRGNFPPRFSGLQFPNYSSELNVNALELDDSALYLCASSSSRNRVTDTQYFGPGTRLTVL.

This chain links TRBV2 with TRBJ1-3, with D tentatively TRBD1 (5 bases). The CDR3 consists of 15 residues. CDR1 is SNHLY, CDR2 FYNNEI, per germline. Between the trimmed V and J ends, which lost 6 bases and 4 bases, there was a span of 16 bases. The CDR3 sequence is CASRPPGVGGNTIYF. The CDR3, as DNA: TGTGCCAGCAGGCCTCCGGGGGTTGGCGGAAACACCATATATTTT. Together with reference TRBV2 and TRBJ1-3, the CDR3 gives the full variable domain: EPEVTQTPSHQVTQMGQEVILRCVPISNHLYFYWYRQILGQKVEFLVSFYNNEISEKSEIFDDQFSVERPDGSNFTLKIRSTKLEDSAMYFCASRPPGVGGNTIYFGEGSWLTVV.